The 30 T cell receptor beta chains listed next were all sequenced from one sample in a study of shared clonotypes between healthy human individuals. Method: immunoSEQ multiplex PCR; TCRdb's copy keeps in-frame clones and lacks some. The sample records about 1 million clones, approximately 70% being singletons. The sequenced sample consisted of memory CD4+ T cells sorted from blood. As for subset: CD45RA-negative fraction. The receptors originated from a man between 18 and 35 years old in good health.

V gene TRBV6-1 combines with J gene TRBJ1-2; a weak D match, TRBD1 (5 bases). This CDR3 has 15 residues. Trimming cost V 2 bases and J 5 bases, with 15 bases left between them. Germline loops: CDR1 MNHNS, CDR2 SASEGT. In nucleotides, the CDR3 is TGTGCCAGCAGTGAATATCAGGGAGAGCAGTATGGCTACACCTTC. It specifies CASSEYQGEQYGYTF.

The chain combines TRBV10-3 with TRBJ2-3, with TRBD2 matching over 7 bases. Trimming took 6 bases from V and 2 from J; bases not matched to a gene: 5. The CDR3 spans 14 residues. Germline V lookup: CDR1 ENHRY, CDR2 SYGVKD. The DNA for the CDR3 is TGTGCCATCAGGCTAGCGGAGAACACAGATACGCAGTATTTT. It encodes CAIRLAENTDTQYF.

The table lists this clone with a few counts. This chain uses TRBV5-4 with TRBJ2-2; weak D call: TRBD2 (6 bases). Germline CDR1 reads SGHNT; CDR2 reads YYREEE (reference sequence). This CDR3 is built from 16 residues. Trimming left V 4 bases short and J 1 base short, with 14 bases between. CDR3 sequence: CASSADGGRNTGELFF. The CDR3 nucleotides read TGTGCCAGCAGCGCGGACGGGGGAAGGAACACCGGGGAGCTGTTTTTT.

V and J are TRBV7-8 and TRBJ2-7; 11 positions match TRBD2. Per germline, CDR1 SGHVS and CDR2 FQNEAQ. The V and J ends lost 5 bases and 0 bases, in that order; junction bases with no gene match: 12. The CDR3 loop spans 18 amino acids. As DNA, the CDR3 is TGTGCCAGCAGCCGATCCCTAGCGGGAGGAGGATTCTCCTACGAGCAGTACTTC. This gives the protein CASSRSLAGGGFSYEQYF.

The V call is TRBV7-3, the J call TRBJ2-5, with 13 bases aligning to TRBD2. Germline V lookup: CDR1 SGHTA, CDR2 FQGTGA. Losses at the gene ends were 5 bases for V and 4 bases for J; bases not matched to a gene: 4. CDR3 size: 15 residues. The CDR3 DNA follows: TGTGCCAGCAGCAAGACTAGCGGGGGGTTAGAGACCCAGTACTTC. Translating gives CASSKTSGGLETQYF.

Turning to this clone: Other nucleotide sequences from this sample produce the same CDR3. This chain links TRBV9 with TRBJ1-1, with D perhaps matching TRBD1 (6 bases). Germline V lookup: CDR1 SGDLS, CDR2 YYNGEE. CDR3 size: 13 residues. V lost 3 bases, J lost 4 bases, and 10 bases lay in between. CDR3 residues: CASSATGITEAFF. In nucleotides, the CDR3 is TGTGCCAGCAGCGCCACAGGGATCACTGAAGCTTTCTTT.

The V call is TRBV5-1, the J call TRBJ1-6; 7 bases fit TRBD1. The CDR3 length is 14 residues. V lost 4 bases, J lost 5 bases, and 3 bases stayed unmatched. The germline gives CDR1 SGHRS, CDR2 YFSETQ. CDR3 nucleotide sequence: TGCGCCAGCAGCCAAACAGGGGATAATTCACCCCTCCACTTT. This codes for CASSQTGDNSPLHF.

This chain joins TRBV7-3 and TRBJ2-2; D uncertain. The CDR3 spans 14 residues. Germline loops: CDR1 SGHTA, CDR2 FQGTGA. V dropped 1 base and J dropped 2 bases, with 5 bases sitting between them. Here the CDR3 reads CASSLKFNTGELFF. In nucleotides, the CDR3 is TGTGCCAGCAGCTTAAAATTCAACACCGGGGAGCTGTTTTTT. Together with reference TRBV7-3 and TRBJ2-2, the CDR3 gives the full variable domain: GAGVSQTPSNKVTEKGKYVELRCDPISGHTALYWYRQSLGQGPEFLIYFQGTGAADDSGLPNDRFFAVRPEGSVSTLKIQRTERGDSAVYLCASSLKFNTGELFFGEGSRLTVL.

The CDR3 reads CAWSGGWGPDSPLHF. Here the CDR3 DNA reads TGTGCCTGGAGTGGGGGGTGGGGACCAGACTCACCCCTCCACTTT. This chain links TRBV30 with TRBJ1-6; possible D gene TRBD1, 5 bases. The CDR3 is made up of 15 amino acids. The germline V gene has CDR1 GTSNPN and CDR2 SVGIG (reference sequence). The V end was cut by 1 base, the J end by 10 bases, with 17 bases between.

CDR3 sequence (DNA): TGTGCCAGCAGCCTACAGACAGGAACGGCATACGAGCAGTACTTC. This gives the protein CASSLQTGTAYEQYF. The chain has TRBV11-2 and TRBJ2-5; possibly TRBD1 for D (6 bases). The end of the DNA fits TRBJ2-7 better, so the J call may be wrong. CDR3 size: 15 residues. Germline V gives CDR1 SGHAT, CDR2 FQNNGV.

Only one count was recorded for this clone. This chain uses TRBV30 with TRBJ2-2, with D maybe TRBD2 (5 bases). The CDR3 runs to 12 residues. V was cut by 2 bases and J by 7 bases, with 8 bases left in between. Germline loops: CDR1 GTSNPN, CDR2 SVGIG (reference sequence). CDR3 residues: CAWSLLVGELFF. CDR3 sequence (DNA): TGTGCCTGGAGTTTACTAGTCGGGGAGCTGTTTTTT.

This rearrangement joins TRBV7-2 to TRBJ2-1; no firm D call. The CDR3 covers 11 residues. Deletions cut 5 bases from V and 10 bases from J, with 9 bases between. Germline CDR1 SGHTA, CDR2 FQGNSA. The CDR3 DNA reads TGTGCCAGCAGCCTCCGGGCCGAGCAGTTCTTC. Translated: CASSLRAEQFF.

This clone was seen a single time. The CDR3 is CASSTRTGGQETQYF. CDR3 DNA: TGTGCCAGCAGCACCCGGACAGGGGGCCAAGAGACCCAGTACTTC. V usage is TRBV5-4 and J usage is TRBJ2-5, with 10 bases lining up with TRBD1. The CDR3 consists of 15 residues. V gave up 4 bases and J gave up 1 base; unmatched junction bases: 4. Germline CDR1 and CDR2: SGHNT and YYREEE (reference sequence). Complete variable domain (other parts from reference TRBV5-4 and TRBJ2-5): ETGVTQSPTHLIKTRGQQVTLRCSSQSGHNTVSWYQQALGQGPQFIFQYYREEENGRGNFPPRFSGLQFPNYSSELNVNALELDDSALYLCASSTRTGGQETQYFGPGTRLLVL.

Details on this clone: A junction end diverges from the germline sequence, so it may reflect a read error. The chain is built from TRBV28 and TRBJ2-7; 14 nucleotides line up with TRBD2. From germline, CDR1 is MDHEN and CDR2 SYDVKM. The length of the CDR3 is 19 residues. CDR3 loop: CASRRTSGRRLALSHEQYF. CDR3 coding DNA: TGTGCCAGCAGACGGACTAGCGGGAGGCGACTGGCCCTCTCCCACGAGCAGTACTTC.

CDR3 sequence: CASSLKDEKLFF. The CDR3 region has the DNA TGTGCCAGCAGCTTGAAGGATGAAAAACTGTTTTTT. V usage is TRBV7-9 and J usage is TRBJ1-4; D is unclear. Trimming removed 3 bases from V and 6 bases from J, with 5 bases in between. CDR1 is SEHNR and CDR2 is FQNEAQ in the germline V gene (reference sequence). The CDR3 covers 12 residues. Full variable domain (rest looked up from reference TRBV7-9 and TRBJ1-4): DTGVSQNPRHKITKRGQNVTFRCDPISEHNRLYWYRQTLGQGPEFLTYFQNEAQLEKSRLLSDRFSAERPKGSFSTLEIQRTEQGDSAMYLCASSLKDEKLFFGSGTQLSVL.

The chain recombines TRBV14 with TRBJ1-4; D is unclear. CDR1 SGHDN and CDR2 FVKESK come from the germline V gene. V was clipped by 5 bases and J by 8 bases, with 9 bases between them. This CDR3 contains 12 residues. The DNA for the CDR3 is TGTGCCAGCAGCAGTATTCGAGAAAAACTGTTTTTT. Translated, it gives CASSSIREKLFF.

In its sample, this clone was seen a few times. The chain uses TRBV14 and TRBJ1-1, with TRBD1 identical over 11 bases. Germline V gene lookup returns CDR1 SGHDN and CDR2 FVKESK. This CDR3 contains 14 residues. The trim removed 5 bases at V and 4 bases at J, leaving 3 bases unmatched. The DNA of the CDR3 is TGTGCCAGCAGCTTCGGACAGGGGGCCACTGAAGCTTTCTTT. This codes for CASSFGQGATEAFF. The variable domain in full, with the rest retrieved from reference TRBV14 and TRBJ1-1, is EAGVTQFPSHSVIEKGQTVTLRCDPISGHDNLYWYRRVMGKEIKFLLHFVKESKQDESGMPNNRFLAERTGGTYSTLKVQPAELEDSGVYFCASSFGQGATEAFFGQGTRLTVV.

The chain recombines TRBV5-1 with TRBJ2-3; D is possibly TRBD2 (6 bases). The V and J ends lost 9 bases and 0 bases respectively, with 11 bases between them. The CDR3 sequence is 13 residues long. The germline CDR1 and CDR2 sequences are SGHRS and YFSETQ. This CDR3 reads CATREISTDTQYF. CDR3 bases: TGCGCCACCCGGGAGATCAGCACAGATACGCAGTATTTT.

V and J are TRBV6-1 and TRBJ1-6; perhaps TRBD1 as D (5 bases). Trimming stripped 6 bases from V and 8 bases from J, with 14 bases between. The CDR3 is made up of 14 amino acids. CDR1 MNHNS and CDR2 SASEGT come from the germline V gene. CDR3 sequence reads: CASRAGTADSPLHF. The DNA for the CDR3 is TGTGCCAGCAGGGCCGGGACGGCGGATTCACCCCTCCACTTT.

The CDR3 region has the DNA TGTGCCAGCAGTGTCGATGGGCCGCGGGGCTACACCTTC. Its translation is CASSVDGPRGYTF. The rearrangement joins TRBV2 to TRBJ1-2; D gene uncertain. The CDR3 spans 13 residues. Germline CDR1 reads SNHLY; CDR2 reads FYNNEI. V dropped 4 bases and J dropped 8 bases, with 14 bases sitting between them.

The J gene is TRBJ2-6, the V gene TRBV4-1; D gene unclear. The CDR3 totals 18 residues. Germline assignment: CDR1 MGHRA and CDR2 YSYEKL. V dropped 1 base and J dropped 0 bases, with 13 bases sitting between them. DNA of the CDR3: TGCGCCAGCAGCCAAGGTGACACATACTTCTCTGGGGCCAACGTCCTGACTTTC. It translates to CASSQGDTYFSGANVLTF.

This clone was picked up a small number of times. V and J are TRBV5-6 and TRBJ2-1, with 7 bases fitting TRBD2. J was trimmed by 3 bases and V by 2 bases; bases with no gene match: 5. The CDR3 consists of 15 residues. Germline V lookup: CDR1 SGHDT, CDR2 YYEEEE. In DNA form, the CDR3 reads TGTGCCAGCAGCTTTGACAGCGGGGTCTACAATGAGCAGTTCTTC. Encoded protein: CASSFDSGVYNEQFF.

The DNA of the CDR3 is TGTGCCAGTAGTAGACTGTACGGGGAGCTGTTTTTT. The encoded protein is CASSRLYGELFF. The chain combines TRBV19 with TRBJ2-2; D not certain. This CDR3 contains 12 residues. Per germline, CDR1 LNHDA and CDR2 SQIVND (reference sequence). V was clipped by 4 bases and J by 7 bases, with 7 bases between them. Complete variable domain (other parts from reference TRBV19 and TRBJ2-2): DGGITQSPKYLFRKEGQNVTLSCEQNLNHDAMYWYRQDPGQGLRLIYYSQIVNDFQKGDIAEGYSVSREKKESFPLTVTSAQKNPTAFYLCASSRLYGELFFGEGSRLTVL.

The chain is built from TRBV9 and TRBJ2-1, with 12 nucleotides matching TRBD2. The CDR3 loop spans 18 amino acids. Looked up from germline, CDR1 is SGDLS and CDR2 is YYNGEE. V was pared by 3 bases and J by 8 bases, with 15 bases of the junction left unmatched. DNA of the CDR3: TGTGCCAGCAGCGCCACCCTTGGGCTAGCGGGAGGGGGCTATGAGCAGTTCTTC. This codes for CASSATLGLAGGGYEQFF.

The chain combines TRBV2 with TRBJ2-2, with 10 positions matching TRBD1. The CDR3 extends over 14 amino acids. The J segment lost 6 bases and the V segment lost 6 bases, leaving 4 bases of the junction unmatched. Germline CDR1 reads SNHLY; CDR2 reads FYNNEI. CDR3 region: CASRSDRGAGELFF. The CDR3 DNA is TGTGCCAGCAGATCGGACAGGGGGGCCGGGGAGCTGTTTTTT.

V and J are TRBV5-4 and TRBJ2-5, with D perhaps assigned TRBD1 or TRBD2 (5 bases each). The CDR3 sequence is 12 residues long. Germline V gives CDR1 SGHNT, CDR2 YYREEE (reference sequence). V gave up 4 bases and J gave up 5 bases, with 9 bases separating them. The CDR3 coding sequence is TGTGCCAGCAGCAAGTGGGGGGAGACCCAGTACTTC. This gives the protein CASSKWGETQYF. Full variable domain (outside the CDR3, taken from reference TRBV5-4 and TRBJ2-5): ETGVTQSPTHLIKTRGQQVTLRCSSQSGHNTVSWYQQALGQGPQFIFQYYREEENGRGNFPPRFSGLQFPNYSSELNVNALELDDSALYLCASSKWGETQYFGPGTRLLVL.

This rearrangement joins TRBV11-2 to TRBJ2-1; 14 positions agree with TRBD2. This CDR3 region has 16 residues. The V segment lost 5 bases and the J segment 10 bases; nucleotides outside the gene matches: 10. The germline V gene has CDR1 SGHAT and CDR2 FQNNGV. The CDR3 nucleotides read TGTGCCAGCAGCGCAGGGACTAGCGGGAGCCAGGGGGAGCAGTTCTTC. The encoded protein is CASSAGTSGSQGEQFF.

The CDR3 region is CASSRQGNTGELFF. DNA of the CDR3: TGTGCCAGCAGTAGGCAGGGAAACACCGGGGAGCTGTTTTTT. The V gene is TRBV25-1, the J gene TRBJ2-2; possibly TRBD1 for D (5 bases). V was clipped by 5 bases and J by 2 bases, with 9 bases between them. The V gene's germline CDR1 is MGHDK and CDR2 SYGVNS. CDR3 length equals 14 residues.

The chain joins TRBV6-6 to TRBJ1-5; D gene unclear. Trimming removed 8 bases at V and 7 bases at J, with 15 bases between. CDR3 length: 13 amino acids. Germline V CDR1 and CDR2: MNHNY, SVGAGI (reference sequence). CDR3 sequence reads: CASDIRTGQPQHF. CDR3 coding DNA: TGTGCCAGCGATATCCGAACGGGACAGCCCCAGCATTTT.

This clone appeared a single time. V usage is TRBV19 and J usage is TRBJ2-7, with TRBD1 matching 10 bases. CDR1 is LNHDA and CDR2 is SQIVND in the germline V gene (reference sequence). With 5 bases clipped from V and 3 bases from J, the junction kept 7 bases outside the gene matches. The length of the CDR3 is 15 residues. In DNA, the CDR3 is TGTGCCAGTAGTCTCACCGGGACAGGGGACTACGAGCAGTACTTC. It codes for CASSLTGTGDYEQYF.